The rows below give T cell receptor beta chains drawn from one sample of a study of blood T cell repertoires in COVID-19. Only in-frame clones appear in the TCRdb table, and some are missing; sequencing was by immunoSEQ multiplex PCR. The sample lists 150,000 or so clones, around 80% occurring once. What was sequenced was peripheral blood. These receptors were collected from a human donor with acute or convalescent COVID-19. The donor label of this sample is uncertain. Both conserved end residues are part of each CDR3. The order of the fields is V gene, clone size, D gene, J gene, CDR3 DNA, CDR3 protein. A D gene is named only where the DNA matches it firmly. The listing skips clone size in some rows; elsewhere it reads once, few, many or a size class.

TRBV27	NA	TRBD2	TRBJ2-1	TGTGCCAGCAGTTTATCCCTAGCGGGGGTCAACGAGCAGTTCTTC	CASSLSLAGVNEQFF
TRBV4-2	NA	NA	TRBJ1-1	TGTGCCAGCAGCCGGGCCTGGAAAGGATTCACTGAAGCTTTCTTT	CASSRAWKGFTEAFF
TRBV2	NA	NA	TRBJ2-3	TGTGCCAGCAGATCCTACGGGGATACGCAGTATTTT	CASRSYGDTQYF
TRBV19	once	NA	TRBJ2-1	TGTGCCAGTAGTACCCGGGACAACAATGAGCAGTTCTTC	CASSTRDNNEQFF
TRBV4-1	NA	NA	TRBJ2-6	TGCGCCAGCAGCCTACGGGTGGCGGATCCTGGGGCCAACGTCCTGACTTTC	CASSLRVADPGANVLTF
TRBV5-4	medium-sized	NA	TRBJ1-6	TGTGCCAGCAGCTTGGACCGGGGGGATAATTCACCCCTCCACTTT	CASSLDRGDNSPLHF
TRBV7-9	NA	TRBD2	TRBJ2-1	TGTGCCAGCAGCTCCCCATGGACTAGCGGAGACAATGAGCAGTTCTTC	CASSSPWTSGDNEQFF
TRBV11-2	once	TRBD1	TRBJ1-6	TGTGCCAGCAGCTTAGACTTGACAGGGAACTCCTATAATTCACCCCTCCACTTT	CASSLDLTGNSYNSPLHF
TRBV11-2	NA	NA	TRBJ1-1	TGTGCCAGCAGCGTCAGGGTGTTTGGCACTGAAGCTTTCTTT	CASSVRVFGTEAFF
TRBV5-5	NA	TRBD1	TRBJ1-2	TGTGCCAGCAGCTTTGGGACAGGAGATGGCTACACCTTC	CASSFGTGDGYTF
TRBV7-9	NA	TRBD1	TRBJ2-7	TGTGCCAGCAGCTTACCAGGACAGGGGAGCGAGCAGTACTTC	CASSLPGQGSEQYF
TRBV7-2	NA	TRBD2	TRBJ2-1	TGTGCCAGCAGCACTCTAGCGGCGGGCTACAATGAGCAGTTCTTC	CASSTLAAGYNEQFF
TRBV9	once	TRBD1	TRBJ2-3	TGTGCCAGCAGCGTAGTGGAAGGGGGCGAAGCAGATACGCAGTATTTT	CASSVVEGGEADTQYF
TRBV7-9	once	NA	TRBJ2-1	TGTGCCAGCAGCCACTTAGGGGAAAATGAGCAGTTCTTC	CASSHLGENEQFF
TRBV11-2	NA	NA	TRBJ1-2	TGTGCCAGCAGCTTAGTCTGGCGGCAGGGGCATAGTGGCTACACCTTC	CASSLVWRQGHSGYTF
TRBV5-8	NA	NA	TRBJ1-2	TGTGCCAGCAGCTTGACAGGGAGGGGCGGCTACACCTTC	CASSLTGRGGYTF
TRBV10-3	NA	TRBD1	TRBJ1-2	TGTGCCATCAGGATAGGGACAGACTATGGCTACACCTTC	CAIRIGTDYGYTF
TRBV4-2	NA	NA	TRBJ2-5	TGTGCCAGCAGCCAAGGGTCGGGACAACAAGAGACCCAGTACTTC	CASSQGSGQQETQYF
TRBV19	NA	NA	TRBJ1-1	TGTGCCAGTAATATGGGGCAGGGAAGGGTAACTGAAGCTTTCTTT	CASNMGQGRVTEAFF
TRBV30	few	NA	TRBJ1-4	TGTGCCTGGAGTGTCAAGGGGTGGGCTGAAAAACTGTTTTTT	CAWSVKGWAEKLFF
TRBV7-2	NA	NA	TRBJ1-2	TGTGCCAGCAGCTTAGCGCTCCGAGGACGGGGTGGCTACACCTTC	CASSLALRGRGGYTF
TRBV30	NA	NA	TRBJ1-3	TGTGCCTCACAGGAGTCTGGAAACACCATATATTTT	CASQESGNTIYF
TRBV19	NA	NA	TRBJ1-2	TGTGCCAGTGGATTCGGAGCGGGGCACTACACCTTC	CASGFGAGHYTF
TRBV25-1	NA	NA	TRBJ1-6	TGTGCCAGCAGTCAGACAGGCCCTAATTCACCCCTCCACTTT	CASSQTGPNSPLHF
TRBV12-5	NA	TRBD1	TRBJ1-1	TGTGCTAGTGGTCCGGGACAGCCCAACACTGAAGCTTTCTTT	CASGPGQPNTEAFF
TRBV27	NA	TRBD1	TRBJ2-7	TGTGCCAGCACTACTTACAGGGGTGGCTCCTACGAGCAGTACTTC	CASTTYRGGSYEQYF